The clone carrying this T cell receptor beta chain was detected a few times. No antigen is known for it. Then a second PCR, running about 6 to 11 cycles, was carried out with a sample-barcoded 5' primer and a J-beta primer mix. All cDNA molecules were each tagged by a template-switch adaptor with 12 random nucleotides. TCRdb reprocessed the 5' RACE reads with MiXCR, giving one entry per CDR3 protein. The sample yields about 2 million distinct CDR3 sequences, about 50% seen once. Germline assignment: CDR1 LGHNA and CDR2 YSLEER. Trimming removed 1 base at V and 8 bases at J, with 6 bases between. This CDR3 has 13 amino acids. The sample originates from a study of blood T cells in healthy people across ages. Study-wide findings and caveats: Age brought a roughly linear fall in TCR beta diversity measured per million T cells.

The donors, aged about 6 to 100, were healthy Caucasians from Russia. Sequenced: blood. This receptor was taken from a woman aged 35 to 49 in good health. The V call is TRBV4-3, the J call TRBJ2-6, with D unresolved. For the CDR3, the DNA is TGCGCCAGCAGCCAAGGGCGATCCAACGTCCTGACTTTC. This translates into CASSQGRSNVLTF.